The 21 T cell receptor beta chains listed next were all sequenced from one sample in a study of brain T cells in children with intractable seizures. Generated by immunoSEQ multiplex PCR, the TCRdb table keeps only in-frame clones and is missing some. The sample contains 300,000 to 400,000 clones, 93% of which appear only once. As to time point: blood from clinic visit 5 months post-surgery; TSC patient then seizure free. The source was peripheral blood, collected roughly 5 months after surgery. All receptors come from a boy under two years old with tuberous sclerosis and intractable seizures.

V gene TRBV28 combines with J gene TRBJ2-7, with D uncertain. Germline CDR1 MDHEN, CDR2 SYDVKM. The CDR3 has 11 amino acids. V was shortened by 8 bases and J by 4 bases, with 9 bases between the two germline ends. The CDR3: CASGTLYEQYF. CDR3 DNA sequence: TGTGCCAGCGGAACCCTTTACGAGCAGTACTTC.

This chain joins TRBV6-5 and TRBJ1-1; 7 positions agree with TRBD1. The CDR3 loop spans 13 amino acids. CDR1 and CDR2 from the germline V gene are MNHEY and SVGAGI. V dropped 11 bases and J dropped 3; count of bases not matched to a gene: 9. The CDR3 DNA sequence: TGTGCCGGATCACAGGGGCCCGACACTGAAGCTTTCTTT. Encoded protein: CAGSQGPDTEAFF.

The chain couples TRBV7-8 to TRBJ2-7, with 10 nucleotides matching TRBD2. The germline V gene has CDR1 SGHVS and CDR2 FQNEAQ. The CDR3 length is 13 residues. V dropped 7 bases and J dropped 6; count of bases not matched to a gene: 6. The CDR3 DNA is TGTGCCAGCAACAGCGGGAGGGCCGTCGAGCAGTACTTC. It is translated as CASNSGRAVEQYF.

The V gene is TRBV6-2 or TRBV6-3, the J gene TRBJ1-2, with D unresolved. The CDR3 runs 12 residues. CDR1 and CDR2 from the germline V gene are MNHEY and SVGEGT. V lost 6 bases and J lost 4, with 9 bases in between. The CDR3 bases are TGTGCCAGCAGCTCCCAGTCCTATGGCTACACCTTC. Translation: CASSSQSYGYTF.

CDR3 sequence (DNA): TGTGCCAGTAGTGCGGGCTTGACAACTGAAGCTTTCTTT. It yields the protein CASSAGLTTEAFF. This rearrangement joins TRBV19 to TRBJ1-1; unclear D gene. V lost 5 bases, J lost 5 bases, and 12 bases lay in between. This CDR3 spans 13 amino acids. CDR1 is LNHDA and CDR2 is SQIVND in the germline V gene (reference sequence).

V usage is TRBV29-1 and J usage is TRBJ1-1; D is undetermined. Germline V gene lookup returns CDR1 SQVTM and CDR2 ANQGSEA. V was pared by 0 bases and J by 1 base, with 15 bases between. This CDR3 region has 16 residues. The CDR3 region is CSVEDIYDKPNTEAFF. The CDR3 coding sequence is TGCAGCGTTGAAGACATCTACGACAAACCGAACACTGAAGCTTTCTTT.

The chain links TRBV9 to TRBJ2-2; the match to TRBD2 covers 11 bases. The CDR3 sequence is 15 residues long. Germline V gene sequence: CDR1 SGDLS, CDR2 YYNGEE. V was clipped by 2 bases and J by 6 bases; unmatched bases: 3. The CDR3 region is CASSVDSGGAGELFF. CDR3 bases: TGTGCCAGCAGCGTCGATAGCGGGGGGGCCGGGGAGCTGTTTTTT.

This sequence joins TRBV27 and TRBJ2-1, with D perhaps TRBD2 (7 bases). Germline CDR1 is MNHEY and CDR2 is SMNVEV (reference sequence). This CDR3 is 15 amino acids long. The V end lost 5 bases, the J end lost 4 bases, and 15 bases lay between the germline ends. The DNA for the CDR3 is TGTGCCAGCAGTGCCGAGGAGGGGGGGTACAATGAGCAGTTCTTC. As protein: CASSAEEGGYNEQFF.

The CDR3 is CASSPHTSQGHYSYEQYF. The CDR3 nucleotides are TGTGCCAGCAGCCCCCACACTTCACAGGGGCACTACTCCTACGAGCAGTACTTC. This chain joins TRBV6-2 or TRBV6-3 and TRBJ2-7, with 7 bases aligning to TRBD1. Germline V CDR1 and CDR2: MNHEY, SVGEGT. The CDR3 is 18 residues long. V gave up 6 bases and J gave up 0 bases; unmatched junction bases: 17.

The rearrangement uses TRBV3-1 (or the pseudogene TRBV3-2) and TRBJ2-7; D is perhaps TRBD1 (6 bases). The germline V and J ends were trimmed by 0 bases and 8 bases, with 8 bases remaining between them. Germline CDR1 LGHDT, CDR2 YNNKEL (reference sequence). This CDR3 is 12 amino acids long. DNA for the CDR3: TGTGCCAGCAGCCAAGACAGGGACAAGCAGTACTTC. It is translated as CASSQDRDKQYF.

The chain recombines TRBV14 with TRBJ1-5; no definite D call. The CDR3 runs to 11 residues. Trimming took 4 bases from V and 4 from J, leaving 2 bases between them. Looked up from germline, CDR1 is SGHDN and CDR2 is FVKESK. Here the CDR3 reads CASSLNQPQHF. CDR3 in DNA: TGTGCCAGCAGCCTAAATCAGCCCCAGCATTTT.

This clone came up once. The rearrangement uses TRBV4-1 and TRBJ2-2, with 8 bases lining up with TRBD1. Per the germline V gene, CDR1 is MGHRA and CDR2 is YSYEKL. The ends lost 4 bases at V and 5 bases at J; junction bases unmatched: 9. The CDR3 is 16 amino acids. The CDR3 nucleotides are TGCGCCAGCAGCCCCCCGACAGGGGCCGGGACCGGGGAGCTGTTTTTT. It encodes CASSPPTGAGTGELFF.

The V call is TRBV6-5, the J call TRBJ1-1; D is undetermined. V gave up 0 bases and J gave up 3 bases, with 5 bases separating them. The CDR3 loop spans 13 amino acids. Germline assignment: CDR1 MNHEY and CDR2 SVGAGI. The CDR3 protein is CASSYSTDTEAFF. CDR3 DNA sequence: TGTGCCAGCAGTTACTCGACGGACACTGAAGCTTTCTTT.

A single count supports this clone. The chain links TRBV9 to TRBJ2-7; D is unresolved. Germline V gene lookup returns CDR1 SGDLS and CDR2 YYNGEE. The length of the CDR3 is 12 residues. Trimming shortened V by 3 bases and J by 7 bases, and 11 bases separated the two germline ends. The CDR3 nucleotides read TGTGCCAGCAGCGCTATAGATGGGGAGCAGTACTTC. Translated, it gives CASSAIDGEQYF.

CDR3 nucleotides: TGTGCCAGCAGCTCGGCCGGCGGGAATTCACCCCTCCACTTT. This gives the protein CASSSAGGNSPLHF. This chain uses TRBV5-6 with TRBJ1-6; D gene uncertain. Germline V lookup: CDR1 SGHDT, CDR2 YYEEEE. The CDR3 totals 14 residues. The V gene lost 3 bases and the J gene lost 7 bases, with 11 bases spanning the gap. The whole variable domain, remainder taken from reference TRBV5-6 and TRBJ1-6, is DAGVTQSPTHLIKTRGQQVTLRCSPKSGHDTVSWYQQALGQGPQFIFQYYEEEERQRGNFPDRFSGHQFPNYSSELNVNALLLGDSALYLCASSSAGGNSPLHFGNGTRLTVT.

The rearrangement uses TRBV5-1 and TRBJ1-2; 8 positions match TRBD1. The V segment lost 0 bases and the J segment 6 bases; nucleotides outside the gene matches: 13. The CDR3 has 17 amino acids. Germline CDR1 reads SGHRS; CDR2 reads YFSETQ. CDR3 nucleotide sequence: TGCGCCAGCAGCTTGGGATGGACAGGGTATAGTAGGCATGGCTACACCTTC. It encodes CASSLGWTGYSRHGYTF.

This rearrangement joins TRBV7-3 to TRBJ2-7, with 11 positions matching TRBD2. The CDR3 spans 13 residues. Germline lookup yields CDR1 SGHTA and CDR2 FQGTGA. V trimming: 5 bases; J trimming: 7 bases; junction bases outside the gene matches: 4. The CDR3, as DNA: TGTGCCAGCAGCGATGTAGCGGGAGGGGAGCAGTACTTC. Protein product: CASSDVAGGEQYF.

This clone was observed a few times. V usage is TRBV19 and J usage is TRBJ2-7; no firm D call. The CDR3 length is 15 residues. The germline V gene encodes CDR1 LNHDA and CDR2 SQIVND (reference sequence). Trimming stripped 2 bases from V and 3 bases from J, with 14 bases between. For the CDR3, the DNA is TGTGCCAGTAGTATATCGAGCGACGGATTCTACGAGCAGTACTTC. Translation: CASSISSDGFYEQYF. Full variable domain (remainder filled in from reference TRBV19 and TRBJ2-7): DGGITQSPKYLFRKEGQNVTLSCEQNLNHDAMYWYRQDPGQGLRLIYYSQIVNDFQKGDIAEGYSVSREKKESFPLTVTSAQKNPTAFYLCASSISSDGFYEQYFGPGTRLTVT.

The rearrangement joins TRBV7-6 to TRBJ1-2; 10 nucleotides agree with TRBD1. The CDR3 runs 13 residues. With 1 base clipped from V and 7 bases from J, the junction kept 0 bases outside the gene matches. In germline, CDR1 is SGHVS, CDR2 FNYEAQ. The CDR3 bases are TGTGCCAGCAGCTTAGGGACAGGGGGTGGCTACACCTTC. Amino acids: CASSLGTGGGYTF.

The chain uses TRBV6-6 and TRBJ1-2; D is ambiguous. The V end was cut by 4 bases, the J end by 5 bases, with 17 bases between. CDR3 size: 15 residues. From germline, CDR1 is MNHNY and CDR2 SVGAGI (reference sequence). The CDR3, as DNA: TGTGCCAGCAGTTCCCGACCCTTAATGGGATATGGCTACACCTTC. This translates into CASSSRPLMGYGYTF.

This sequence joins TRBV4-2 and TRBJ2-2; 8 positions agree with TRBD2. The CDR3 contains 15 residues. In germline, CDR1 is LGHNA, CDR2 YNFKEQ. The trim removed 1 base at V and 5 bases at J, leaving 3 bases unmatched. DNA for the CDR3: TGTGCCAGCAGCCAAGGGAGCGGGGGTACCGGGGAGCTGTTTTTT. It translates to CASSQGSGGTGELFF.